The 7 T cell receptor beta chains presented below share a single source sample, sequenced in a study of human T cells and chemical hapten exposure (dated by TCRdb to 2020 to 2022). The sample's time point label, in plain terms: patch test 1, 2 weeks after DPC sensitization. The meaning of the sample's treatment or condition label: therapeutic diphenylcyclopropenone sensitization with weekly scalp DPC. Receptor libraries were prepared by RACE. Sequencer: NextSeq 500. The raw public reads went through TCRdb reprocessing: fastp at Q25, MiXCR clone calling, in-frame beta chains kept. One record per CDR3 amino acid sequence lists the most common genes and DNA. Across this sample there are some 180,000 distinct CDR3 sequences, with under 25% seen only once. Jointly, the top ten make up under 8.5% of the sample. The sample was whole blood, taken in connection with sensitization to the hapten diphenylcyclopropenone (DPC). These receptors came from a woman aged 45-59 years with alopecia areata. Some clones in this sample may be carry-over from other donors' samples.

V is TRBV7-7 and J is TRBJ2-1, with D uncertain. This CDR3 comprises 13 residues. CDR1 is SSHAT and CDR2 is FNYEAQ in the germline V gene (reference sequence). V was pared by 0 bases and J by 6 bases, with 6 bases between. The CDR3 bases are TGTGCCAGCAGCTTAGCGCCGCGCAATGAGCAGTTCTTC. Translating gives CASSLAPRNEQFF.

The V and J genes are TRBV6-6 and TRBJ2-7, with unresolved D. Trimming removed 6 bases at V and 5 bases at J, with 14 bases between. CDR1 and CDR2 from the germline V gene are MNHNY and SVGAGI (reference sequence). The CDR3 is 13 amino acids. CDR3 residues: CASRTTAPDEQYF. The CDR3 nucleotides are TGTGCCAGCAGGACAACAGCTCCTGACGAGCAGTACTTC.

The CDR3 region has the DNA TGTGCTAGTGGTTTGTCCCGGGGCACAGATACGCAGTATTTT. It specifies CASGLSRGTDTQYF. This chain joins TRBV12-5 and TRBJ2-3; D is unresolved. Germline V CDR1 and CDR2: LGHNT, FRNRAP. Between the trimmed V and J ends, which lost 2 bases and 1 base, there was a span of 7 bases. The CDR3 has 14 amino acids.

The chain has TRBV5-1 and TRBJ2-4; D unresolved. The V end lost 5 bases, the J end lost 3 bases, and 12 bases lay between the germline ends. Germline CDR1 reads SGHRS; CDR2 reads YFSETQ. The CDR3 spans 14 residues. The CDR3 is CASSPTLYKNIQYF. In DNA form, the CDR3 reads TGCGCCAGCAGTCCAACACTATACAAAAACATTCAGTACTTC.

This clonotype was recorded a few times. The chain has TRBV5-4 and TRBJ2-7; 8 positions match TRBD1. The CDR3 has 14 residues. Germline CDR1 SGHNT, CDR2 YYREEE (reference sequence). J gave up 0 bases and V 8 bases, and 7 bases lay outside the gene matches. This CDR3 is CASTDRGYSYEQYF. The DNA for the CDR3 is TGTGCCAGTACAGACAGGGGCTACTCCTACGAGCAGTACTTC.

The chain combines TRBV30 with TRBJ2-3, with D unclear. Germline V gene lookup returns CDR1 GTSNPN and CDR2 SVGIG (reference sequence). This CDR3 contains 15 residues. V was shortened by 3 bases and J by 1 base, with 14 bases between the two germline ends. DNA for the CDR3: TGTGCCTGGAGGGTTGACGTTGCGGGCACAGATACGCAGTATTTT. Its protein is CAWRVDVAGTDTQYF.

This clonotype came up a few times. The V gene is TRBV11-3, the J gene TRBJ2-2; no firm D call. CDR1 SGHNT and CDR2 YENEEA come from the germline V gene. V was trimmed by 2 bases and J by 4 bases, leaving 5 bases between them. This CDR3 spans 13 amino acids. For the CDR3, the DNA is TGTGCCAGCAGCTTAACATTCACCGGGGAGCTGTTTTTT. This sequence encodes CASSLTFTGELFF.